These T cell receptor beta chains were read from a single sample in a study of control samples from healthy donors and cancer patients. The assay was immunoSEQ multiplex PCR, and TCRdb's table has in-frame clones only and misses some. There are some 150,000 clones in the sample; around 94% occur only once, and roughly 15% lies in the top ten. What was sequenced was PBMCs. These receptors were obtained from a man in his fifties or sixties with colorectal cancer. CDR3s include the opening cysteine and the closing phenylalanine or tryptophan. Fields, in order: V gene, clone size, J gene, D gene, CDR3 DNA, CDR3 protein. D genes are given only for firm matches. The size field is filled for only some rows; it gives once, few, many or a size class.

V: TRBV6-2/TRBV6-3; size: -; J: TRBJ2-1; D: TRBD2; DNA: TGTGCCAGCAGTTACTCGAGGAGCGGGGGGGCCCATGAGCAGTTCTTC; CDR3: CASSYSRSGGAHEQFF
V: TRBV25-1; size: -; J: TRBJ1-4; D: TRBD1; DNA: TGTGCCAGCAGTGACCAGCCGGGACAGATAAATGAAAAACTGTTTTTT; CDR3: CASSDQPGQINEKLFF
V: TRBV29-1; size: -; J: TRBJ1-1; D: TRBD1; DNA: TGCAGCGTCAGCAGGGGGCTACGAACTGAAGCTTTCTTT; CDR3: CSVSRGLRTEAFF
V: TRBV2; size: -; J: TRBJ2-3; D: -; DNA: TGTGCCAGCAGGTCACAGGGAGATACGCAGTATTTT; CDR3: CASRSQGDTQYF
V: TRBV19; size: -; J: TRBJ2-7; D: -; DNA: TGTGCCAGTAGTATGGGACGGTCCTACGAGCAGTACTTC; CDR3: CASSMGRSYEQYF
V: TRBV5-8; size: -; J: TRBJ2-3; D: -; DNA: TGTGCCAGCAGCTTGGGGGTGGCGGCCTTCAGCACAGATACGCAGTATTTT; CDR3: CASSLGVAAFSTDTQYF
V: TRBV5-1; size: once; J: TRBJ2-7; D: -; DNA: TGCGCCAGCAGCTTAGGGACGGCCGGCGGGTTTTACGAGCAGTACTTC; CDR3: CASSLGTAGGFYEQYF
V: TRBV4-1; size: -; J: TRBJ2-3; D: TRBD2; DNA: TGCGCCAGCAGCCAAGATATCGGACTAGCGGGGGAGCGCACAGATACGCAGTATTTT; CDR3: CASSQDIGLAGERTDTQYF
V: TRBV3-1/TRBV3-2; size: -; J: TRBJ2-2; D: -; DNA: TGTGCCAGCAGCCAGGGTGGGGAGCTGTTTTTT; CDR3: CASSQGGELFF
V: TRBV29-1; size: -; J: TRBJ2-3; D: -; DNA: TGCAGCGTTGAAGTGCGGGTAGATACGCAGTATTTT; CDR3: CSVEVRVDTQYF
V: TRBV30; size: -; J: TRBJ2-5; D: -; DNA: TGTGCCTGGGGGAGCTTTGGCGGGCCCCAAGAGACCCAGTACTTC; CDR3: CAWGSFGGPQETQYF
V: TRBV18; size: -; J: TRBJ1-4; D: -; DNA: TGTGCCAGCTCACCACAGCGGGTGGAGGATGAAAAACTGTTTTTT; CDR3: CASSPQRVEDEKLFF
V: TRBV11-2; size: -; J: TRBJ1-5; D: -; DNA: TGTGCCAGCAGCTTGAGTGGGAGCAATCAGCCCCAGCATTTT; CDR3: CASSLSGSNQPQHF
V: TRBV7-7; size: -; J: TRBJ2-5; D: TRBD1; DNA: TGTGCCAGCAGCTTAACCACCCCCTCGAAGACAGGGATTACCGGTACCCAGTACTTC; CDR3: CASSLTTPSKTGITGTQYF
V: TRBV5-1; size: -; J: TRBJ1-1; D: TRBD1; DNA: TGCGCCAGCAGCCCGGGACAGGGTCAACTCATGAACACTGAAGCTTTCTTT; CDR3: CASSPGQGQLMNTEAFF
V: TRBV12-3/TRBV12-4; size: -; J: TRBJ1-2; D: -; DNA: TGTGCCAGCAGCACTACAGACTATGGCTACACCTTC; CDR3: CASSTTDYGYTF
V: TRBV5-8; size: -; J: TRBJ1-4; D: TRBD1; DNA: TGTGCCAGCAGCTTTGGGACAGGGATGGAAAAACTGTTTTTT; CDR3: CASSFGTGMEKLFF
V: TRBV9; size: -; J: TRBJ2-7; D: -; DNA: TGTGCCAGCAGCGTGCGGACGGACTCCTACGAGCAGTACTTC; CDR3: CASSVRTDSYEQYF
V: TRBV4-1; size: -; J: TRBJ1-1; D: TRBD1; DNA: TGCGCCAGCAGCCCGGGGGGAAGGGGGCTGAACACTGAAGCTTTCTTT; CDR3: CASSPGGRGLNTEAFF
V: TRBV3-1/TRBV3-2; size: once; J: TRBJ2-1; D: TRBD1; DNA: TGTGCCAGCAGCCAAGGGACAGGGTGGAACAATGAGCAGTTCTTC; CDR3: CASSQGTGWNNEQFF
V: TRBV5-4; size: once; J: TRBJ2-5; D: -; DNA: TGTGCCAGCAGCTTTAGTCGCGGACAAGAGACCCAGTACTTC; CDR3: CASSFSRGQETQYF
V: TRBV6-2/TRBV6-3; size: few; J: TRBJ1-1; D: -; DNA: TGTGCCAGCAGTTACTCCGGGTGGAACACTGAAGCTTTCTTT; CDR3: CASSYSGWNTEAFF
V: TRBV3-1/TRBV3-2; size: -; J: TRBJ1-2; D: -; DNA: TGTGCCAGCAGCTTGACAGGCGACTACACCTTC; CDR3: CASSLTGDYTF
V: TRBV7-2; size: -; J: TRBJ1-6; D: -; DNA: TGTGCCAGCAGCTTGGCCGCACAGGGTCCCACCTATAATTCACCCCTCCACTTT; CDR3: CASSLAAQGPTYNSPLHF
V: TRBV19; size: -; J: TRBJ2-3; D: TRBD1; DNA: TGTGCCAGTAGGACAGGGGAGGCAGATACGCAGTATTTT; CDR3: CASRTGEADTQYF
V: TRBV6-5; size: -; J: TRBJ2-5; D: TRBD2; DNA: TGTGCCAGCAGTTACTCGAGTAGCGGGGGGCGGGAGACCCAGTACTTC; CDR3: CASSYSSSGGRETQYF
V: TRBV7-2; size: -; J: TRBJ2-3; D: -; DNA: TGTGCCAGCAGCTCCCGGGACACGGGGGTAGATACGCAGTATTTT; CDR3: CASSSRDTGVDTQYF
V: TRBV19; size: -; J: TRBJ2-1; D: TRBD1; DNA: TGTGCCAGTAGTGGGGACAGGGGCTACAATGAGCAGTTCTTC; CDR3: CASSGDRGYNEQFF
V: TRBV3-1/TRBV3-2; size: -; J: TRBJ1-4; D: -; DNA: TGTGCCAGCAGCCACTGGGGACCTAATGAAAAACTGTTTTTT; CDR3: CASSHWGPNEKLFF
V: TRBV5-4; size: once; J: TRBJ2-7; D: TRBD1; DNA: TGTGCCAGCAGTTCCGGGACAGGGGTGTTCTACGAGCAGTACTTC; CDR3: CASSSGTGVFYEQYF
V: TRBV7-2; size: -; J: TRBJ1-2; D: -; DNA: TGTGCCAGCAGCTCCCGGCCGGCTGGGGGCTACACCTTC; CDR3: CASSSRPAGGYTF
V: TRBV30; size: -; J: TRBJ1-1; D: -; DNA: TGTGCCTGGAAACAGATGAACACTGAAGCTTTCTTT; CDR3: CAWKQMNTEAFF
V: TRBV6-2/TRBV6-3; size: once; J: TRBJ1-5; D: TRBD1; DNA: TGTGCCAGCAGTCGGCGACAGGGTAGGAATCAGCCCCAGCATTTT; CDR3: CASSRRQGRNQPQHF
V: TRBV25-1; size: once; J: TRBJ2-7; D: -; DNA: TGTGCCAGCAGTGAACGCGGACGAGGACTGTCCTACGAGCAGTACTTC; CDR3: CASSERGRGLSYEQYF
V: TRBV15; size: -; J: TRBJ2-7; D: -; DNA: TGTGCCACCAGGGAGTCCTACGAGCAGTACTTC; CDR3: CATRESYEQYF
V: TRBV28; size: -; J: TRBJ2-3; D: -; DNA: TGTGCCAGCAGTTTCGGGACGGCACATAGCACAGATACGCAGTATTTT; CDR3: CASSFGTAHSTDTQYF
V: TRBV4-1; size: -; J: TRBJ1-3; D: -; DNA: TGCGCCAGCAGCCCCACGGACTCTGGAAACACCATATATTTT; CDR3: CASSPTDSGNTIYF
V: TRBV21-1; size: -; J: TRBJ2-7; D: -; DNA: TGTGCCAGCAGCAAAGTCGACAGGGCCCCCTACGAGCAGTACTTC; CDR3: CASSKVDRAPYEQYF
V: TRBV19; size: -; J: TRBJ2-5; D: TRBD2; DNA: TGTGCCAGTAGTTTGGGGGGACTAGGGCCCCAAGAGACCCAGTACTTC; CDR3: CASSLGGLGPQETQYF
V: TRBV27; size: once; J: TRBJ2-7; D: TRBD2; DNA: TGTGCCAGCACCGCCGCGGGGGGCGAGCAGTACTTC; CDR3: CASTAAGGEQYF
V: TRBV5-1; size: -; J: TRBJ2-7; D: TRBD1; DNA: TGCGCCAGCAGCGAGGAGACAGGGAAGAGCTCCTACGAGCAGTACTTC; CDR3: CASSEETGKSSYEQYF
V: TRBV7-9; size: -; J: TRBJ1-4; D: -; DNA: TGTGCCAGCAGCTTACTATCGCAGGGGACCGAACTGTTTTTT; CDR3: CASSLLSQGTELFF
V: TRBV9; size: -; J: TRBJ2-7; D: TRBD2; DNA: TGTGCCAGCAGCCCGGCGGGGGAACTATACGAGCAGTACTTC; CDR3: CASSPAGELYEQYF
V: TRBV12-3/TRBV12-4; size: -; J: TRBJ1-2; D: -; DNA: TGTGCCAGCAGTATACCCGGCAGGGTCGGCTACACCTTC; CDR3: CASSIPGRVGYTF
V: TRBV9; size: -; J: TRBJ1-3; D: TRBD1; DNA: TGTGCCAGCAGGTCATCAGGGGGCTCTGGAAACACCATATATTTT; CDR3: CASRSSGGSGNTIYF
V: TRBV5-1; size: once; J: TRBJ1-2; D: -; DNA: TGCGCCAGCAGCTTGGCGGGCCCTAACTATGGCTACACCTTC; CDR3: CASSLAGPNYGYTF
V: TRBV7-9; size: -; J: TRBJ2-5; D: -; DNA: TGTGCCAGCAGCTTTGGACAGATCCAAGAGACCCAGTACTTC; CDR3: CASSFGQIQETQYF
V: TRBV7-9; size: -; J: TRBJ1-6; D: -; DNA: TGTGCCAGCAGCCCGTCAGGGAATTCACCCCTCCACTTT; CDR3: CASSPSGNSPLHF
V: TRBV12-3/TRBV12-4; size: -; J: TRBJ1-2; D: -; DNA: TGTGCCAGCAACGAGAACTCAGGGGGCTACACCTTC; CDR3: CASNENSGGYTF